This T cell receptor beta chain was sequenced for a study of beta chain features in type 1 diabetes. Study-wide context: What patients shared with healthy donors was a similar profile of age, gender and cell yields. Broader study findings: Among patients with Type 1 diabetes, TCRB CDR3s were moderately but significantly shorter in every one of the four CD4+ subsets. VDJ junctions in type 1 diabetes patients carried more deletions and fewer insertions. Comparison showed that naive, central memory and Treg TCRB repertoires appeared more similar among patients than among healthy donors.

The sequenced template was cDNA made from the entire isolated RNA. Profiling relied on immunoSEQ multiplex PCR, and the TCRdb table lists in-frame clones only, not all of them. The table includes some 350,000 clones, roughly 13% detected once. Every donor provided one heparinised blood draw, which averaged approximately 120 mL. Of note for this clone: As yet, its antigen is unknown.

Deletions cut 5 bases from V and 1 base from J, with 18 bases between. The germline V gene has CDR1 MNHNY and CDR2 SVGAGI (reference sequence). The CDR3 is made up of 16 amino acids. The sample comprised naive CD4+ T cells from blood. The TCR sequence derives from a young woman with type 1 diabetes. V gene TRBV6-6 combines with J gene TRBJ2-7; tentative D call: TRBD1 (5 bases). CDR3: CASSKGETTLSYEQYV. CDR3 bases: TGTGCCAGCAGTAAAGGGGAAACCACGCTATCCTACGAGCAGTACGTC.